The text below deals with one TCR beta chain. The data belong to a study of shared clonotypes between healthy human individuals. This table comes from immunoSEQ multiplex PCR, and its TCRdb copy is limited to in-frame clones, with some not included. This table has approximately 2,300,000 clones, roughly 92% appearing once. The clonotype was recovered from a man aged 18 to 30 in good health. Some clones in this sample may be carry-over from other donors' samples. The sample consisted of naive CD4+ T cells from PBMCs. Subset of the sample: CD45RA+ positively selected.

CDR3 bases: TGTGCCAGCAGCTTAGATAGGTCACATCTTCTAGCCAAAAACATTCAGTACTTC. Encoded protein: CASSLDRSHLLAKNIQYF. The rearrangement links TRBV11-2 to TRBJ2-4; D gene uncertain. V was trimmed by 0 bases and J by 0 bases, leaving 15 bases between them. This CDR3 comprises 18 residues. Germline CDR1 SGHAT, CDR2 FQNNGV.